These 26 T cell receptor beta chains were sequenced from one sample in a study of cytomegalovirus exposure and HLA in healthy donors. The PCR contained 60 Vbeta and 13 Jbeta primers. TCRdb's copy holds only in-frame clones and misses some; the assay was immunoSEQ multiplex PCR. The data contain over 130,000 clones, about three quarters of them singletons. Material: PBMCs. The origin of the receptors is a woman between 25 and 40 years old in good health and CMV-seronegative.

The rearrangement joins TRBV2 to TRBJ1-4; TRBD1 aligns across 7 bases. The CDR3 contains 15 residues. With 5 bases clipped from V and 5 bases from J, the junction kept 8 bases outside the gene matches. The germline CDR1 and CDR2 sequences are SNHLY and FYNNEI. The CDR3 here is CASSSAGQRNEKLFF. Here the CDR3 DNA reads TGTGCCAGCAGTTCGGCGGGACAGAGAAATGAAAAACTGTTTTTT. The whole variable domain, remainder taken from reference TRBV2 and TRBJ1-4, is EPEVTQTPSHQVTQMGQEVILRCVPISNHLYFYWYRQILGQKVEFLVSFYNNEISEKSEIFDDQFSVERPDGSNFTLKIRSTKLEDSAMYFCASSSAGQRNEKLFFGSGTQLSVL.

This clone was observed a handful of times. This sequence joins TRBV6-5 and TRBJ1-2; tentative D call: TRBD1 (5 bases). Germline values: CDR1 MNHEY, CDR2 SVGAGI. This CDR3 contains 14 residues. The V end was cut by 6 bases, the J end by 8 bases, with 19 bases between. In nucleotides, the CDR3 is TGTGCCAGCAGCCAAAATGGGGGACGGGGGGGCTACACCTTC. Its translation: CASSQNGGRGGYTF.

The J gene is TRBJ1-4, the V gene TRBV5-1; a weak D match, TRBD1 (6 bases). V lost 4 bases, J lost 3 bases, and 13 bases lay in between. The CDR3 is 15 residues long. The V gene's germline CDR1 is SGHRS and CDR2 YFSETQ. For the CDR3, the DNA is TGCGCCAGCAGCCCCTGGACAGCTTCTAATGAAAAACTGTTTTTT. The encoded protein is CASSPWTASNEKLFF. The variable domain in full, completed from reference TRBV5-1 and TRBJ1-4, reads KAGVTQTPRYLIKTRGQQVTLSCSPISGHRSVSWYQQTPGQGLQFLFEYFSETQRNKGNFPGRFSGRQFSNSRSEMNVSTLELGDSALYLCASSPWTASNEKLFFGSGTQLSVL.

V is TRBV7-3 and J is TRBJ2-7, with 9 bases lining up with TRBD1. V was clipped by 2 bases and J by 4 bases; unmatched bases: 6. CDR3 length: 15 residues. CDR1 SGHTA and CDR2 FQGTGA come from the germline V gene. CDR3 DNA sequence: TGTGCCAGCAGCTTATCTGGTGGACAGGGGTACGAGCAGTACTTC. Translating it yields CASSLSGGQGYEQYF.

The rearrangement uses TRBV30 and TRBJ1-6; no clear D. The V and J ends lost 0 bases and 8 bases respectively, with 11 bases between them. Per germline, CDR1 GTSNPN and CDR2 SVGIG (reference sequence). The CDR3 spans 14 residues. The CDR3 sequence is CAWSVLRGDSPLHF. The DNA of the CDR3 is TGTGCCTGGAGTGTATTGCGGGGAGATTCACCCCTCCACTTT.

The chain has TRBV5-1 and TRBJ2-7; TRBD2 might be the D (5 bases). With 5 bases removed from V and 6 bases from J, the gap between germline ends came to 15 bases. The CDR3 consists of 13 residues. Germline loops: CDR1 SGHRS, CDR2 YFSETQ. The CDR3 here is CASRVRDDSEQYF. The CDR3 DNA follows: TGCGCCAGCAGGGTCCGGGATGACTCCGAGCAGTACTTC. The full variable domain, completed using reference TRBV5-1 and TRBJ2-7, is KAGVTQTPRYLIKTRGQQVTLSCSPISGHRSVSWYQQTPGQGLQFLFEYFSETQRNKGNFPGRFSGRQFSNSRSEMNVSTLELGDSALYLCASRVRDDSEQYFGPGTRLTVT.

Here the CDR3 DNA reads TGTGCCAGCAGCACAGGAGCAGATACGCAGTATTTT. The encoded protein is CASSTGADTQYF. The chain is built from TRBV7-8 and TRBJ2-3; possible D gene TRBD1, 5 bases. This CDR3 contains 12 residues. The V gene's germline CDR1 is SGHVS and CDR2 FQNEAQ. Trimming stripped 5 bases from V and 4 bases from J, with 7 bases between.

V and J are TRBV5-1 and TRBJ1-1, with TRBD1 as a possible D gene (6 bases). The CDR3 is made up of 14 amino acids. Per germline, CDR1 SGHRS and CDR2 YFSETQ. The V gene lost 0 bases and the J gene lost 3 bases, with 9 bases spanning the gap. The CDR3 DNA follows: TGCGCCAGCAGCTTGGACAGGGAAGACACTGAAGCTTTCTTT. Translation: CASSLDREDTEAFF.

The genes are TRBV30 and TRBJ2-3; D perhaps matches TRBD2 (5 bases). CDR1 and CDR2 (germline): GTSNPN, SVGIG (reference sequence). This CDR3 is 14 amino acids long. The V and J ends lost 8 bases and 5 bases respectively, with 20 bases between them. DNA for the CDR3: TGTGCCCGGAATGGGGTATCCCGGGGAGATACGCAGTATTTT. This sequence encodes CARNGVSRGDTQYF.

The chain carries TRBV6-1 and TRBJ2-2; 12 bases are a match to TRBD2. CDR1 is MNHNS, CDR2 SASEGT, per germline. The CDR3 covers 15 residues. With V trimmed by 7 bases and J by 9 bases, 9 bases remained unmatched. CDR3: CASNPLAGGYRELFF. CDR3 nucleotide sequence: TGTGCCAGCAACCCCCTAGCGGGGGGGTACAGGGAGCTGTTTTTT.

The chain uses TRBV6-5 and TRBJ1-2, with a tentative D call TRBD1 (6 bases). Trimming cost V 5 bases and J 8 bases, with 12 bases left between them. Germline V gene lookup returns CDR1 MNHEY and CDR2 SVGAGI. The CDR3 is 12 amino acids. The CDR3 here is CASSQLRGGYTF. CDR3 sequence (DNA): TGTGCCAGCAGTCAACTGAGGGGGGGCTACACCTTC.

This clone occurred a few times. The genes are TRBV6-1 and TRBJ2-5, with 9 bases matching TRBD2. Trimming at V came to 2 bases and at J to 1 base, leaving 11 bases not matched to a gene. The germline V gene encodes CDR1 MNHNS and CDR2 SASEGT. The CDR3 contains 18 residues. The CDR3 DNA follows: TGTGCCAGCAGTGAAAGGTCTAGCGGGGTGGGAATCCAAGAGACCCAGTACTTC. Protein: CASSERSSGVGIQETQYF.

The count of this clone is one. V is TRBV7-8 and J is TRBJ2-7; TRBD2 is a possible D gene (5 bases). The CDR3 runs to 13 residues. V lost 0 bases and J 4 bases, leaving 7 bases between the germline ends. Germline CDR1 SGHVS, CDR2 FQNEAQ. In DNA, the CDR3 is TGTGCCAGCAGCTTAGCGAGGGCATACGAGCAGTACGTC. It is translated as CASSLARAYEQYV.

V is TRBV30 and J is TRBJ2-1, with TRBD2 matching over 7 bases. V lost 2 bases and J lost 6; bases outside the gene matches: 4. Germline CDR1 is GTSNPN and CDR2 is SVGIG (reference sequence). This CDR3 contains 13 residues. The DNA for the CDR3 is TGTGCCTGGAGTAATGGACTAGGCAATGAGCAGTTCTTC. Residues: CAWSNGLGNEQFF.

The chain has TRBV6-4 and TRBJ2-7; no reliable D call. Per the germline V gene, CDR1 is MRHNA and CDR2 is SNTAGT. V was cut by 11 bases and J by 4 bases, with 24 bases left in between. There are 15 residues in the CDR3. CDR3 sequence reads: CALHLPPGEPYEQYF. In DNA form, the CDR3 reads TGTGCCTTACACCTACCACCGGGTGAACCATACGAGCAGTACTTC.

The V gene is TRBV7-9, the J gene TRBJ2-3, with TRBD2 matching over 8 bases. Germline V gene sequence: CDR1 SEHNR, CDR2 FQNEAQ (reference sequence). The CDR3 spans 16 residues. V lost 5 bases to trimming and J lost 3 bases; unmatched junction nucleotides: 10. CDR3 bases: TGTGCCAGCAGCCAGCTCCGGGAGGGCGGGACAGATACGCAGTATTTT. Amino acid sequence: CASSQLREGGTDTQYF.

This chain uses TRBV18 with TRBJ2-7, with 8 bases identical to TRBD2. Germline V gene data show CDR1 as KGHSH and CDR2 as LQKENI. The CDR3 spans 17 residues. The V and J ends lost 2 bases and 6 bases, in that order; junction bases with no gene match: 15. CDR3 nucleotide sequence: TGTGCCAGCTCACCAAGAAGCGGGAGTTTGGAAGGGAGCGAGCAGTACTTC. Translating gives CASSPRSGSLEGSEQYF.

In this sample, this clone turned up a few times. V is TRBV7-2 and J is TRBJ1-5, with 11 bases matching TRBD1. After removal of 5 bases from V and 10 bases from J, the junction contained 4 bases not matched to a gene. Germline loops: CDR1 SGHTA, CDR2 FQGNSA. The CDR3 is 13 amino acids. This chain's CDR3 is CASSQDRGQPQHF. The CDR3 bases are TGTGCCAGCAGCCAGGACAGGGGGCAACCCCAGCATTTT. The whole variable domain, remainder taken from reference TRBV7-2 and TRBJ1-5, is GAGVSQSPSNKVTEKGKDVELRCDPISGHTALYWYRQSLGQGLEFLIYFQGNSAPDKSGLPSDRFSAERTGGSVSTLTIQRTQQEDSAVYLCASSQDRGQPQHFGDGTRLSIL.

In this sample, this clone turned up once. The gene calls are TRBV6-5 and TRBJ2-3; D is ambiguous. Germline CDR1 is MNHEY and CDR2 is SVGAGI. V was clipped by 4 bases and J by 9 bases, with 11 bases between them. The CDR3 totals 12 residues. CDR3 sequence reads: CASSSEAWTQYF. The CDR3 nucleotides are TGTGCCAGCAGTTCCGAGGCATGGACGCAGTATTTT.

The chain has TRBV7-8 and TRBJ1-1; D is perhaps TRBD1 (5 bases). V dropped 7 bases and J dropped 12 bases, with 21 bases sitting between them. Germline V lookup: CDR1 SGHVS, CDR2 FQNEAQ. This CDR3 is built from 13 residues. The CDR3 sequence is CASTPIGAGRTFF. Written as DNA, the CDR3 is TGTGCCAGCACCCCTATTGGGGCCGGTAGGACTTTCTTT.

J is TRBJ1-1 and V is TRBV2; TRBD1 agrees at 8 bases. V lost 5 bases to trimming and J lost 7 bases; unmatched junction nucleotides: 3. CDR1 SNHLY and CDR2 FYNNEI come from the germline V gene. This CDR3 comprises 12 residues. CDR3 loop: CASSLDRGEAFF. CDR3 nucleotide sequence: TGTGCCAGCAGTCTAGACAGGGGTGAAGCTTTCTTT.

J is TRBJ2-1 and V is TRBV7-3, with 10 bases identical to TRBD2. J was trimmed by 9 bases and V by 3 bases; bases with no gene match: 8. CDR3 length equals 15 residues. In germline, CDR1 is SGHTA, CDR2 FQGTGA. The CDR3 bases are TGTGCCAGCAGCTTGCTAGCGGGGGCCGAGGGTGAGCAGTTCTTC. Its translation is CASSLLAGAEGEQFF.

This clone was seen a handful of times. The V and J genes are TRBV6-1 and TRBJ1-5; no firm D call. V lost 9 bases and J 4 bases, leaving 16 bases between the germline ends. Germline V gives CDR1 MNHNS, CDR2 SASEGT. CDR3 length equals 14 residues. The CDR3 bases are TGTGCCAGTTCCCTCGACGGAGGGAATCAGCCCCAGCATTTT. Its protein is CASSLDGGNQPQHF.

The chain joins TRBV10-3 to TRBJ2-3; possible D gene TRBD1, 8 bases. The V end was cut by 2 bases, the J end by 2 bases, with 14 bases between. The CDR3 runs to 16 residues. CDR1 is ENHRY, CDR2 SYGVKD, per germline. CDR3 bases: TGTGCCATCAGTGAGCCGACAGGGGACTACACAGATACGCAGTATTTT. Its translation: CAISEPTGDYTDTQYF.

This clone has only one observation. The CDR3 protein is CASSYSTGGGYTF. The CDR3 bases are TGTGCCAGCAGTTACTCGACCGGGGGTGGCTACACCTTC. The V call is TRBV6-5, the J call TRBJ1-2, with a tentative D call TRBD1 (5 bases). V was shortened by 0 bases and J by 7 bases, with 9 bases between the two germline ends. The CDR3 loop spans 13 amino acids. CDR1 and CDR2 from the germline V gene are MNHEY and SVGAGI.

This chain joins TRBV10-3 and TRBJ2-3, with 13 bases identical to TRBD2. The trim removed 4 bases at V and 4 bases at J, leaving 5 bases unmatched. The CDR3 is made up of 16 amino acids. Germline-derived CDR1 and CDR2 are ENHRY and SYGVKD. CDR3 region: CAISALLAGGADTQYF. DNA for the CDR3: TGTGCCATCAGTGCCTTACTAGCGGGAGGGGCAGATACGCAGTATTTT.